Listed below are T cell receptor beta chains from one sample, sequenced in a study of Ad26.COV2.S vaccination and SARS-CoV-2 variants. Measured with immunoSEQ multiplex PCR; TCRdb has only the in-frame clones, and not every one. Of around 450,000 clones in the sample, around 90% were seen once. Sample: peripheral blood, taken in a trial of Ad26.COV2.S vaccine versus placebo. Every receptor here comes from a person aged 18-65 years who received the Ad26.COV2.S COVID-19 vaccine or a placebo. The CDR3 runs from the conserved cysteine through the conserved F or W. The D gene is left open where the match is weak. Not every row has a clone size; where given, it reads once, few, many or a size class.

d_call,clone_size,j_call,v_call,cdr3_aa,cdr3_nt
TRBD1,many,TRBJ2-7,TRBV5-6,CASSSHLDRDYEQYF,TGTGCCAGCAGCTCCCACCTTGACAGGGACTACGAGCAGTACTTC
NA,NA,TRBJ1-3,TRBV11-2,CASSLLMDTIYF,TGTGCCAGCAGCTTATTAATGGACACCATATATTTT
NA,NA,TRBJ1-1,TRBV18,CASSPRRVNTEAFF,TGTGCCAGCTCACCCCGTCGGGTGAACACTGAAGCTTTCTTT
NA,once,TRBJ2-1,TRBV6-2/TRBV6-3,CASSYTGYNEQFF,TGTGCCAGCAGTTATACTGGGTACAATGAGCAGTTCTTC
NA,NA,TRBJ1-1,TRBV3-1/TRBV3-2,CASSHRVMNTEAFF,TGTGCCAGCAGCCACAGGGTCATGAACACTGAAGCTTTCTTT
NA,NA,TRBJ1-2,TRBV4-1,CASSPSFGRRGQDGYTF,TGCGCCAGCAGCCCTTCATTCGGACGCAGGGGTCAGGATGGCTACACCTTC
NA,NA,TRBJ1-2,TRBV5-1,CASSLETANYGYTF,TGCGCCAGCAGCTTGGAAACCGCGAACTATGGCTACACCTTC
TRBD1,NA,TRBJ1-5,TRBV16,CASSPPDRGWPQHF,TGTGCCAGCAGCCCCCCCGACAGGGGCTGGCCCCAGCATTTT
NA,NA,TRBJ1-2,TRBV19,CASSIAGPHYGYTF,TGTGCCAGTAGTATAGCAGGGCCGCACTATGGCTACACCTTC
TRBD2,NA,TRBJ2-1,TRBV7-9,CASSPRLAGGPSNYNEQFF,TGTGCCAGCAGCCCCCGACTAGCGGGAGGGCCAAGTAACTACAATGAGCAGTTCTTC
NA,NA,TRBJ2-2,TRBV27,CASSLYGGFTGELFF,TGTGCCAGCAGTTTATACGGCGGATTCACCGGGGAGCTGTTTTTT
TRBD2,NA,TRBJ2-1,TRBV5-1,CASSLGTSGNEQFF,TGCGCCAGCAGCTTGGGAACTAGCGGGAATGAGCAGTTCTTC
TRBD1,NA,TRBJ1-6,TRBV6-5,CASSYSQGGNSPLHF,TGTGCCAGCAGTTACTCGCAGGGGGGAAATTCACCCCTCCACTTT
TRBD1,NA,TRBJ1-1,TRBV11-2,CASSLTGLGTVNTEAFF,TGTGCCAGCAGCTTAACCGGTCTCGGGACAGTGAACACTGAAGCTTTCTTT
NA,NA,TRBJ2-3,TRBV5-1,CASSPGLGGTDTQYF,TGCGCCAGCAGTCCCGGACTCGGCGGCACAGATACGCAGTATTTT
TRBD2,NA,TRBJ2-3,TRBV18,CASSDPSGSDTQYF,TGTGCCAGCTCAGACCCTAGCGGGAGTGATACGCAGTATTTT
NA,once,TRBJ2-7,TRBV19,CASSSDPGLYEQYF,TGTGCCAGTAGTTCGGACCCAGGTCTGTACGAGCAGTACTTC
NA,NA,TRBJ1-5,TRBV28,CASTQGNSNQPQHF,TGTGCCAGCACCCAGGGGAATAGCAATCAGCCCCAGCATTTT
TRBD1,NA,TRBJ1-2,TRBV6-5,CASSYRGQGHGYTF,TGTGCCAGCAGTTACAGAGGACAGGGGCATGGCTACACCTTC
NA,NA,TRBJ2-7,TRBV9,CASSVGPDPYEQYF,TGTGCCAGCAGCGTAGGACCCGATCCCTACGAGCAGTACTTC
TRBD1,NA,TRBJ2-6,TRBV20-1,CSASGRNRGVSGANVLTF,TGCAGTGCTAGTGGGAGAAACAGGGGAGTCTCTGGGGCCAACGTCCTGACTTTC